These T cell receptor beta chains were read from a single sample in a study of cytomegalovirus exposure and HLA in healthy donors. The protocol was immunoSEQ multiplex PCR, while the TCRdb copy is restricted to in-frame clones and leaves out a portion. The sample gives 120,000 or so clones, 65% to 80% of which show up once; roughly 4% is in the top ten. Sample: PBMCs. These receptors all come from a human donor in good health. Each CDR3 is given with its conserved first and last residue. The order of the fields is CDR3 protein, CDR3 length, D gene, J gene, V gene. D genes are given only for firm matches.

CDR3: CASSLASSGSTDTQYF; length: 16; D: .; J: TRBJ2-3; V: TRBV7-8
CDR3: CASSFQGQGTDTQYF; length: 15; D: TRBD1; J: TRBJ2-3; V: TRBV2
CDR3: CASSLLLAGGTYNEQFF; length: 17; D: TRBD2; J: TRBJ2-1; V: TRBV5-1
CDR3: CASSRTSGSPRTQYF; length: 15; D: TRBD2; J: TRBJ2-3; V: TRBV27
CDR3: CASSPLQARPNGYTF; length: 15; D: .; J: TRBJ1-2; V: TRBV18
CDR3: CSASTGPYEQYF; length: 12; D: .; J: TRBJ2-7; V: TRBV29-1
CDR3: CASGAPLYYSNSYEQYF; length: 17; D: .; J: TRBJ2-7; V: TRBV7-9
CDR3: CASSLGGRGSYNEQFF; length: 16; D: .; J: TRBJ2-1; V: TRBV7-3
CDR3: CASNGASYEQYF; length: 12; D: .; J: TRBJ2-7; V: TRBV6-1
CDR3: CASASTGQYGVYGYTF; length: 16; D: .; J: TRBJ1-2; V: TRBV5-6